This is a list of T cell receptor beta chains from one sample in a study of T cells after yellow fever vaccination. TCRdb processed the 5' RACE reads anew with MiXCR; each CDR3 protein has one entry. The data contain some 350,000 distinct CDR3 sequences, roughly 4.3% of them singletons. The sample here was PBMCs, taken 5 days after the yellow fever booster vaccination. These receptors were obtained from a man younger than 35 who received the YFV17D yellow fever vaccine. The CDR3 runs from the conserved cysteine through the conserved F or W. Each record gives: clone size, CDR3 length, J gene, D gene, V gene, CDR3 DNA, CDR3 protein. The D gene is left open where the match is weak. A row's size may be missing; if present it is once, few, many or a size class.

size: few; length: 16; J: TRBJ2-5; D: -; V: TRBV12-3/TRBV12-4; DNA: TGTGCCAGCAGTTTAAGGGCTGGGCCTTACCAAGAGACCCAGTACTTC; CDR3: CASSLRAGPYQETQYF
size: many; length: 14; J: TRBJ1-2; D: TRBD1; V: TRBV5-1; DNA: TGCGCCAGCAGAACGGACAGGGTGAGGTATGGCTACACCTTC; CDR3: CASRTDRVRYGYTF
size: few; length: 12; J: TRBJ2-1; D: -; V: TRBV3-1; DNA: TGTGCCAGCAGCCAGAGGGTGGTTGAGCAGTTCTTC; CDR3: CASSQRVVEQFF
size: -; length: 15; J: TRBJ1-2; D: TRBD1; V: TRBV6-2/TRBV6-3; DNA: TGTGCCAGCAGTACTCCGACAGGGTATAGAGGCGGCTACACCTTC; CDR3: CASSTPTGYRGGYTF
size: few; length: 15; J: TRBJ1-1; D: TRBD1; V: TRBV25-1; DNA: TGTGCCAGCAGTGAATATGGAGGACAGGCGCGTGAAGCTTTCTTT; CDR3: CASSEYGGQAREAFF
size: many; length: 15; J: TRBJ1-4; D: -; V: TRBV4-1; DNA: TGCGCCAGCAGCCAAGTCGGATCCCAGGCTGAAAAACTGTTTTTT; CDR3: CASSQVGSQAEKLFF
size: few; length: 14; J: TRBJ2-7; D: -; V: TRBV4-1; DNA: TGCGCCAGCAGCCAAGACATATCCGCCTACGAGCAGTACTTC; CDR3: CASSQDISAYEQYF
size: few; length: 8; J: TRBJ2-1; D: -; V: TRBV7-2; DNA: TGTGCCAGCAGCTTGCCTTTCTTC; CDR3: CASSLPFF
size: -; length: 17; J: TRBJ2-2; D: -; V: TRBV7-2; DNA: TGTGCCAGCAGCTTATACGTTCGGACATTGAACACCGGGGAGCTGTTTTTT; CDR3: CASSLYVRTLNTGELFF
size: many; length: 12; J: TRBJ2-1; D: -; V: TRBV11-2; DNA: TGTGCCAGCAGCCCGAACTACAATGAGCAGTTCTTC; CDR3: CASSPNYNEQFF
size: few; length: 18; J: TRBJ2-1; D: -; V: TRBV4-1; DNA: TGCGCCAGCAGCCTATTCCTTATCGGCGGGGGCTCCTTGAATGAGCAGTTCTTC; CDR3: CASSLFLIGGGSLNEQFF
size: -; length: 13; J: TRBJ2-3; D: TRBD1; V: TRBV20-1; DNA: TGCAGTGCTAGAGATTTAAACAGGGGGGCGCAGTATTTT; CDR3: CSARDLNRGAQYF
size: many; length: 11; J: TRBJ1-1; D: -; V: TRBV24-1; DNA: TGTGCCACCAGTGATCGGACTGAAGCTTTCTTT; CDR3: CATSDRTEAFF
size: few; length: 14; J: TRBJ2-5; D: -; V: TRBV21-1; DNA: TGTGCCAGCGAGAAGGACAGGGGAGCGGAGACCCAGTACTTC; CDR3: CASEKDRGAETQYF
size: few; length: 13; J: TRBJ2-2; D: -; V: TRBV29-1; DNA: TGCAGCGTTTCTGAGGGGTTGGCCGGGGAGCTGTTTTTT; CDR3: CSVSEGLAGELFF
size: many; length: 13; J: TRBJ2-7; D: TRBD1; V: TRBV7-2; DNA: TGTGCCAGCAGCGCCGGGACAGACTACGAGCAGTACTTC; CDR3: CASSAGTDYEQYF
size: -; length: 15; J: TRBJ2-3; D: TRBD1; V: TRBV24-1; DNA: TGTGCCACCAGTGATTCCGTTACAGGGGTAGATACGCAGTATTTT; CDR3: CATSDSVTGVDTQYF
size: many; length: 12; J: TRBJ1-1; D: -; V: TRBV29-1; DNA: TGCAGCGTTATACCACAGACGGTAGAAGCTTTCTTT; CDR3: CSVIPQTVEAFF
size: few; length: 15; J: TRBJ2-1; D: -; V: TRBV19; DNA: TGTGCCAGTAGCCCCGAGGGCGGACCTTACAATGAGCAGTTCTTC; CDR3: CASSPEGGPYNEQFF
size: few; length: 16; J: TRBJ2-1; D: -; V: TRBV5-4; DNA: TGTGCCAGCAGCTTATCACCCGGGACTCCACGAGGTGAGCAGTTCTTC; CDR3: CASSLSPGTPRGEQFF
size: many; length: 13; J: TRBJ2-1; D: -; V: TRBV11-2; DNA: TGTGCCAGCAGCTTAATAATGGGCGTTGAGCAGTTCTTC; CDR3: CASSLIMGVEQFF
size: -; length: 15; J: TRBJ1-1; D: -; V: TRBV7-9; DNA: TGTGCCAGCAGCTTAGGGGCCGCCCGGAACACTGAAGCTTTCTTT; CDR3: CASSLGAARNTEAFF
size: -; length: 14; J: TRBJ2-1; D: -; V: TRBV20-1; DNA: TGCAGTGCTTATACCCACGGGGGATACAATGAGCAGTTCTTC; CDR3: CSAYTHGGYNEQFF
size: few; length: 13; J: TRBJ1-2; D: -; V: TRBV20-1; DNA: TGCAGTGCTAGAGCTAACTCTATCTATGGCTACACCTTC; CDR3: CSARANSIYGYTF
size: few; length: 13; J: TRBJ2-5; D: -; V: TRBV20-1; DNA: TGCAGTGCTAGACCACCTAGCGCCGCGACCCAGTACTTC; CDR3: CSARPPSAATQYF
size: many; length: 13; J: TRBJ2-5; D: TRBD2; V: TRBV3-1; DNA: TGTGCCAGCAGCCAGACTAGCCGGGAGACCCAGTACTTC; CDR3: CASSQTSRETQYF